Presented here are 29 T cell receptor beta chains from one specimen sequenced in a study of cytomegalovirus exposure and HLA in healthy donors. PCR amplification relied on 60 Vbeta primers (plus 13 Jbeta primers). Some clones are missing from TCRdb's copy, which holds only in-frame ones; the method was immunoSEQ multiplex PCR. The sample carries roughly 150,000 clones, around 73% recorded once. Sequencing input: PBMCs. The receptors originated from a woman aged 18-29 years in good health and CMV-seropositive.

The chain uses TRBV27 and TRBJ1-2, with a tentative D call TRBD1 (5 bases). The V and J ends lost 4 bases and 4 bases respectively, with 10 bases between them. The CDR3 contains 13 residues. The germline CDR1 and CDR2 sequences are MNHEY and SMNVEV (reference sequence). This chain's CDR3 is CASSSSRGYGYTF. The CDR3 DNA reads as TGTGCCAGCAGTTCTAGTAGGGGCTATGGCTACACCTTC.

This clone appeared a single time. The rearrangement joins TRBV5-1 to TRBJ2-5, with a tentative D call TRBD1 (5 bases). The CDR3 loop spans 14 amino acids. Trimming shortened V by 4 bases and J by 1 base, and 11 bases separated the two germline ends. Germline lookup yields CDR1 SGHRS and CDR2 YFSETQ. This CDR3 is CASSTSGPQETQYF. In nucleotides, the CDR3 is TGCGCCAGCAGCACTTCAGGGCCCCAAGAGACCCAGTACTTC.

This sequence joins TRBV10-1 and TRBJ2-1, with 8 bases identical to TRBD2. V shed 9 bases and J 1 base; nucleotides not matched to a gene: 14. Per germline, CDR1 WNHNN and CDR2 SYGVQD (reference sequence). CDR3 length equals 17 residues. The chain's CDR3 is CASPTYGGALSYNEQFF. CDR3 nucleotide sequence: TGCGCCAGTCCGACGTACGGGGGGGCTTTATCCTACAATGAGCAGTTCTTC.

CDR3 loop: CASSASDTFSYNEQFF. In DNA form, the CDR3 reads TGTGCCAGCAGCGCTTCGGACACCTTCTCCTACAATGAGCAGTTCTTC. The genes are TRBV9 and TRBJ2-1, with a weak D call TRBD1 (5 bases). Germline V gene lookup returns CDR1 SGDLS and CDR2 YYNGEE. Between the trimmed V and J ends, which lost 3 bases and 0 bases, there was a span of 13 bases. The CDR3 runs to 16 residues.

This clone has just a few counts. The rearrangement links TRBV6-5 to TRBJ1-1; D is perhaps TRBD1 (6 bases). The CDR3 length is 16 residues. Germline CDR1 reads MNHEY; CDR2 reads SVGAGI. Trimming cost V 2 bases and J 8 bases, with 21 bases left between them. CDR3 sequence reads: CASSYAQGMGTGEAFF. The CDR3 region has the DNA TGTGCCAGCAGTTACGCACAGGGTATGGGTACAGGAGAAGCTTTCTTT.

This clone was found a few times. The gene calls are TRBV25-1 and TRBJ1-4; TRBD1 might be the D (6 bases). This CDR3 has 13 amino acids. CDR1 is MGHDK, CDR2 SYGVNS, per germline. V was shortened by 0 bases and J by 10 bases, with 9 bases between the two germline ends. The CDR3 nucleotides read TGTGCCAGCAGTGAATACGTGACAGGAAAACTGTTTTTT. The encoded protein is CASSEYVTGKLFF.

The DNA for the CDR3 is TGTGCCAGCAGCCAAGAGGGGGCTAGCGGGGGGGCCAATGAGCAGTTCTTC. Encoded protein: CASSQEGASGGANEQFF. The genes are TRBV4-2 and TRBJ2-1, with TRBD2 matching 12 bases. This CDR3 comprises 17 residues. Trimming at V came to 0 bases and at J to 6 bases, leaving 6 bases not matched to a gene. CDR1 and CDR2 (germline): LGHNA, YNFKEQ.

This sequence joins TRBV7-3 and TRBJ2-7; TRBD1 agrees at 10 bases. J lost 6 bases, V lost 6 bases, and 8 bases had no gene match. Germline values: CDR1 SGHTA, CDR2 FQGTGA. The CDR3 covers 14 residues. The CDR3 loop is CASSSEGTGVEQYF. DNA for the CDR3: TGTGCCAGCAGTTCCGAAGGGACAGGGGTCGAGCAGTACTTC. The full variable domain, in which reference TRBV7-3 and TRBJ2-7 provide the parts outside the CDR3, is GAGVSQTPSNKVTEKGKYVELRCDPISGHTALYWYRQSLGQGPEFLIYFQGTGAADDSGLPNDRFFAVRPEGSVSTLKIQRTERGDSAVYLCASSSEGTGVEQYFGPGTRLTVT.

The chain uses TRBV18 and TRBJ2-2; D call uncertain. V was pared by 2 bases and J by 4 bases, with 14 bases between. CDR3 size: 16 residues. The germline CDR1 and CDR2 sequences are KGHSH and LQKENI. CDR3 amino acids: CASSPWAGLTTGELFF. In DNA, the CDR3 is TGTGCCAGCTCACCATGGGCAGGTTTGACCACCGGGGAGCTGTTTTTT.

The chain has TRBV7-2 and TRBJ1-5; 7 positions match TRBD1. CDR1 SGHTA and CDR2 FQGNSA come from the germline V gene. The V segment lost 1 base and the J segment 7 bases; nucleotides outside the gene matches: 7. The CDR3 spans 15 residues. The CDR3 loop reads CASSLVGGRGQPQHF. The CDR3, as DNA: TGTGCCAGCAGCTTAGTAGGGGGCCGAGGGCAGCCCCAGCATTTT.

As concerns this clone: Given the absence of the conserved phenylalanine or tryptophan at the CDR3 end, a read error is likely. The CDR3 loop is CASSHRDRGTKQYL. The CDR3 region has the DNA TGTGCCAGCAGTCACCGGGACAGGGGAACAAAGCAGTACCTC. The rearrangement uses TRBV6-5 and TRBJ2-7; 10 bases align to TRBD1. The V and J ends lost 5 bases and 8 bases, in that order; junction bases with no gene match: 9. CDR1 MNHEY and CDR2 SVGAGI come from the germline V gene. The CDR3 extends over 14 amino acids.

This chain connects TRBV7-3 to TRBJ2-1; 7 bases fit TRBD2. The CDR3 totals 16 residues. Per the germline V gene, CDR1 is SGHTA and CDR2 is FQGTGA. The V segment lost 2 bases and the J segment 2 bases; nucleotides outside the gene matches: 6. The CDR3 nucleotides read TGTGCCAGCAGCTTAGACGGGGGGTTAACCTACAATGAGCAGTTCTTC. Encoded protein: CASSLDGGLTYNEQFF.

This clone was seen only once. This chain joins TRBV19 and TRBJ2-1, with 8 bases fitting TRBD1. Germline V gives CDR1 LNHDA, CDR2 SQIVND (reference sequence). The CDR3 contains 16 residues. V trimming: 3 bases; J trimming: 2 bases; junction bases outside the gene matches: 6. CDR3 nucleotide sequence: TGTGCCAGTAGTATTATTTTGGACAGGGCCTACAATGAGCAGTTCTTC. Residues: CASSIILDRAYNEQFF.

This clone has only a few counts. The chain recombines TRBV7-9 with TRBJ1-3; the match to TRBD1 covers 8 bases. Germline V CDR1 and CDR2: SEHNR, FQNEAQ (reference sequence). V was pared by 11 bases and J by 4 bases, with 7 bases of the junction left unmatched. This CDR3 contains 13 residues. The CDR3 protein is CAGVQGGGNTIYF. Written as DNA, the CDR3 is TGTGCCGGCGTACAGGGGGGAGGAAACACCATATATTTT.

This clone was counted only a few times. This chain joins TRBV2 and TRBJ1-5; possibly TRBD1 for D (6 bases). V was cut by 6 bases and J by 3 bases, with 12 bases left in between. This CDR3 is 14 amino acids long. The germline V gene encodes CDR1 SNHLY and CDR2 FYNNEI. CDR3 in DNA: TGTGCCAGCAGCGTGGACAGCGCCAATCAGCCCCAGCATTTT. Translating gives CASSVDSANQPQHF.

The chain combines TRBV5-1 with TRBJ1-6; 12 bases are shared with TRBD1. Germline V CDR1 and CDR2: SGHRS, YFSETQ. Unmatched junction bases numbered 5, after V lost 0 bases and J lost 7 bases. There are 17 residues in the CDR3. The CDR3 coding sequence is TGCGCCAGCAGCTTGGGTCCGGGACAGGGGGCGAATTCACCCCTCCACTTT. It is translated as CASSLGPGQGANSPLHF.

The chain employs TRBV28 and TRBJ1-5; D gene ambiguous. CDR3 size: 17 residues. The germline V and J ends were trimmed by 4 bases and 1 base, with 17 bases remaining between them. CDR1 is MDHEN and CDR2 is SYDVKM in the germline V gene. CDR3 loop: CASSSNLAHGSNQPQHF. The CDR3 coding sequence is TGTGCCAGCAGTTCCAATTTAGCCCATGGGAGCAATCAGCCCCAGCATTTT.

The chain is built from TRBV13 and TRBJ2-7; maybe TRBD2 (5 bases). The V gene's germline CDR1 is PRHDT and CDR2 FYEKMQ (reference sequence). The CDR3 extends over 14 amino acids. Trimming removed 0 bases from V and 4 bases from J, with 10 bases in between. CDR3 DNA sequence: TGTGCCAGCAGCTTAGGCCTAAGCGGTTACGAGCAGTACTTC. This encodes CASSLGLSGYEQYF.

CDR3 loop: CASSPRQGEVYEQYF. The CDR3 DNA reads TGTGCCAGCTCACCCCGACAGGGGGAGGTCTACGAGCAGTACTTC. The rearrangement links TRBV18 to TRBJ2-7; 9 positions agree with TRBD1. CDR3 length: 15 amino acids. The germline gives CDR1 KGHSH, CDR2 LQKENI. V shed 3 bases and J 3 bases; nucleotides not matched to a gene: 6.

V usage is TRBV12-5 and J usage is TRBJ1-1, with a tentative D call TRBD1 (5 bases). Germline lookup yields CDR1 LGHNT and CDR2 FRNRAP. The V end was cut by 4 bases, the J end by 1 base, with 13 bases between. This CDR3 is 15 amino acids long. The CDR3 DNA reads as TGTGCTAGTGGTTCCCGCCTTGACAGGAACACTGAAGCTTTCTTT. This codes for CASGSRLDRNTEAFF.

V gene TRBV2 combines with J gene TRBJ1-2; 7 positions match TRBD1. The CDR3 is made up of 16 amino acids. Germline CDR1 and CDR2: SNHLY and FYNNEI. V lost 2 bases to trimming and J lost 3 bases; unmatched junction nucleotides: 9. The DNA of the CDR3 is TGTGCCAGCAGTGAAAACCGGGGACAGTCGGACTATGGCTACACCTTC. Translating gives CASSENRGQSDYGYTF.

This clone was counted a few times. The gene calls are TRBV12-2 and TRBJ2-7; TRBD2 reflects the table's D call only, with no check against the DNA. TRBV12-2 represents a pseudogene. The CDR3 is 15 residues long. CDR3 protein: CASRSVEGLSYEQYF. In DNA, the CDR3 is TGTGCAAGTCGCTCCGTCGAGGGCCTGTCCTACGAGCAGTACTTC.

There are a few counts of this clone. This chain uses TRBV4-3 with TRBJ1-3; 7 nucleotides align to TRBD1. Germline CDR1 LGHNA, CDR2 YSLEER. The CDR3 runs 15 residues. V was pared by 5 bases and J by 0 bases, with 4 bases of the junction left unmatched. CDR3 sequence: CASSGQVFSGNTIYF. CDR3 coding DNA: TGCGCCAGCAGCGGACAGGTTTTCTCTGGAAACACCATATATTTT.

The sample holds one count of this clone. The genes are TRBV9 and TRBJ1-4; 9 bases are shared with TRBD1. Trimming took 3 bases from V and 8 from J; bases not matched to a gene: 8. The CDR3 totals 15 residues. Germline CDR1 SGDLS, CDR2 YYNGEE. CDR3 protein: CASSAKTGGREKLFF. Written as DNA, the CDR3 is TGTGCCAGCAGCGCAAAGACAGGGGGTAGGGAAAAACTGTTTTTT. Full variable domain (missing parts from reference TRBV9 and TRBJ1-4): DSGVTQTPKHLITATGQRVTLRCSPRSGDLSVYWYQQSLDQGLQFLIQYYNGEERAKGNILERFSAQQFPDLHSELNLSSLELGDSALYFCASSAKTGGREKLFFGSGTQLSVL.

This CDR3 reads CASSQRTGNDIQYF. The DNA of the CDR3 is TGTGCCAGCAGCCAGCGGACGGGGAACGACATTCAGTACTTC. This sequence joins TRBV11-3 and TRBJ2-4; maybe TRBD2 (5 bases). There are 14 residues in the CDR3. The V end was cut by 5 bases, the J end by 8 bases, with 16 bases between. The V gene's germline CDR1 is SGHNT and CDR2 YENEEA.

The count of this clone is one. V gene TRBV6-6 combines with J gene TRBJ1-1; possible D gene TRBD1, 5 bases. Trimming shortened V by 5 bases and J by 0 bases, and 13 bases separated the two germline ends. Germline CDR1 MNHNY, CDR2 SVGAGI (reference sequence). The CDR3 covers 15 residues. The CDR3 nucleotides are TGTGCCAGCAGTAGACAGCGCATCTTGAACACTGAAGCTTTCTTT. This codes for CASSRQRILNTEAFF.

The rearrangement joins TRBV18 to TRBJ1-1; D gene uncertain. Per the germline V gene, CDR1 is KGHSH and CDR2 is LQKENI. Trimming cost V 4 bases and J 7 bases, with 22 bases left between them. CDR3 size: 16 residues. The CDR3 region has the DNA TGTGCCAGCTCACTCCACCATCCGGGAATGGTGGATGAAGCTTTCTTT. Its protein is CASSLHHPGMVDEAFF.

V gene TRBV4-1 combines with J gene TRBJ2-7; 10 nucleotides match TRBD2. Germline assignment: CDR1 MGHRA and CDR2 YSYEKL. The length of the CDR3 is 14 residues. J gave up 4 bases and V 4 bases, and 4 bases lay outside the gene matches. The CDR3 nucleotides read TGCGCCAGCAGCCCGGCTAGCGGGGGTTACGAGCAGTACTTC. Amino acids: CASSPASGGYEQYF.

V usage is TRBV27 and J usage is TRBJ2-5; maybe TRBD1 (5 bases). V lost 6 bases and J lost 1, with 15 bases in between. The CDR3 is made up of 15 amino acids. Per germline, CDR1 MNHEY and CDR2 SMNVEV (reference sequence). For the CDR3, the DNA is TGTGCCAGCAGGATTTTAACAGGACCCCAAGAGACCCAGTACTTC. This codes for CASRILTGPQETQYF.